The present TCR beta chain was sequenced within a study of cytomegalovirus exposure and HLA in healthy donors. Study observations and caveats: Among TCR sequences, most were rare, though some public TCRs appeared in many donors. Altogether, 150 or so TCR beta chains were recorded as cytomegalovirus-associated.

With 5 bases removed from V and 7 bases from J, the gap between germline ends came to 17 bases. This CDR3 has 14 residues. Germline V gene lookup returns CDR1 SGHAT and CDR2 FQDESV (reference sequence). TCRdb keeps only in-frame clones here, not all; method: immunoSEQ multiplex PCR. Among about 170,000 clones listed, approximately 86% were seen once. Details on this clone: What it binds is not known.

This sequence joins TRBV11-1 and TRBJ2-5, with D maybe TRBD2 (5 bases). Sequences were obtained from PBMCs. This TCR came from a man between 18 and 35 years old in good health and CMV-seropositive. Written as DNA, the CDR3 is TGTGCCAGCAGCCGGGCTCGGGATTTAGGGACCCAGTACTTC. Its translation: CASSRARDLGTQYF. Full variable domain (outside the CDR3, taken from reference TRBV11-1 and TRBJ2-5): EAEVAQSPRYKITEKSQAVAFWCDPISGHATLYWYRQILGQGPELLVQFQDESVVDDSQLPKDRFSAERLKGVDSTLKIQPAELGDSAMYLCASSRARDLGTQYFGPGTRLLVL.